This T cell receptor (beta chain) originates from a study of blood T cell repertoires in COVID-19. In the study overall: Sites across the United States, Italy and Spain contributed samples from acute and convalescent COVID-19. Sources were T cells, B-cell-depleted T cells, or PBMCs; the material itself was cDNA or gDNA.

Authors' data handling: Using reference gene primer amplification, nucleated cell counts were estimated. The table came from immunoSEQ multiplex PCR; TCRdb's copy has only in-frame clones and leaves some out. D and trimming come from the DNA, and the V and J calls and clone size come from that table. The repertoire holds roughly 390,000 clones, with 70% to 90% as singletons. With V trimmed by 2 bases and J by 5 bases, 3 bases remained unmatched. This CDR3 comprises 14 residues. Germline V gene lookup returns CDR1 KGHSH and CDR2 LQKENI. This clonotype originated in a woman aged 25 to 39 with COVID-19, enrolled during active disease. The sample consisted of peripheral blood. The V and J genes are TRBV18 and TRBJ2-1, with 7 bases matching TRBD2. The DNA for the CDR3 is TGTGCCAGCTCACCAACGCTAGCGGACAATGAGCAGTTCTTC. Its translation is CASSPTLADNEQFF.